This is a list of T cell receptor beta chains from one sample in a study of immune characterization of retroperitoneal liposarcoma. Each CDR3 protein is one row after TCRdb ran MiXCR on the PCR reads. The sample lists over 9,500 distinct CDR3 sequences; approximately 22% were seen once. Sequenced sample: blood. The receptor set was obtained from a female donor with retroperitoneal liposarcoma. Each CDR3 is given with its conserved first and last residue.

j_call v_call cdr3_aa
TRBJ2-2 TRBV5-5 CASSLEGADTGELFF
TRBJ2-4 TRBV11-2 CASRQGVGTKNIQYF
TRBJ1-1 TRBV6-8 CASSSQNFEAFF
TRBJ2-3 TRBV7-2 CASSSLARRPSADTQYF
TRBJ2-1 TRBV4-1 CASSQGGGGRIGEQFF
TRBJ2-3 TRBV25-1 CASSGTGDADTQYF
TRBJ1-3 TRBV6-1 CASMADFSGNTIYF
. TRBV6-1 CASSEAWGPHEQYF
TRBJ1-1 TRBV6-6 CASSYYIAAFF
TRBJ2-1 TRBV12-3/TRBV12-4 CASSLRASEQFF
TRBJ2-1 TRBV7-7 CASSPGLAGVNEQFF
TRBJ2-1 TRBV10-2 CASYGGSNEQFF
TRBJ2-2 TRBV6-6 CASAEFGTGELFF
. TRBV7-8 CASSLAGLAGGYEQYF
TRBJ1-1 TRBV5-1 CASSSGTPEAFF
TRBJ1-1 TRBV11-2 CASSLGGGAAEAFF
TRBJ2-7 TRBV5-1 CASSETGGAYEQYF
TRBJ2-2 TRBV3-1 CASSQVGPGELFF
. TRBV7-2 CASSWDFPYEQYF
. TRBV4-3 CASSHYRDRAYEQYF
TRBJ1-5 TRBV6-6 CASSPNGGQHF
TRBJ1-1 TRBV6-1 CASRADMNTEAFF
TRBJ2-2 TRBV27 CASSLPQGVGAGELFF
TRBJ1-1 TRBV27 CARSLDRVGEAFF
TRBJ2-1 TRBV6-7 CASLTSGEYNEQFF
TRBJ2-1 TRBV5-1 CASTTLAGEGNEQFF
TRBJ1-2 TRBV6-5 CASSYSITGSGYTF
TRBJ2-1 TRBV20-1 CSATTSTYPGQGSEQFF
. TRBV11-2 CASSLVGATQYF
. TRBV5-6 CASIPQGSNEQFF
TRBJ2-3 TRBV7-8 CASSLRSSGREDTQYF
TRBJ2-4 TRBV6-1 CASSGGLEGPKNIQYF
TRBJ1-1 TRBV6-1 CASSRGWGQGSLANTEAFF
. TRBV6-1 CASREWGSAGGSYEQYF
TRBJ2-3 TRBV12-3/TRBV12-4 CASSGVGPGTDTQYF
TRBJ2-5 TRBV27 CASSLYQGETQYF
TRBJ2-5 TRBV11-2 CASSYGLVKETQYF
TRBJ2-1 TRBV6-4 CASSDGAGSYNEQFF
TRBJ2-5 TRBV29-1 CSVGGSNQETQYF
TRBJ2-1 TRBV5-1 CASSSTPSGGYNEQFF
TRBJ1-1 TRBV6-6 CASSSGWAEAFF
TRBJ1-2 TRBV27 CASSLSGTDGYTF
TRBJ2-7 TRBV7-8 CASSLGQGGYEQYF
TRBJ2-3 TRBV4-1 CASSPGGQWADTQYF
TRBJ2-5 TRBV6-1 CASSYRGGPETQYF
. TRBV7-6 CASSLALGGRPYEQYF
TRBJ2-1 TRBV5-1 CASSLSLTSGVVNEQFF
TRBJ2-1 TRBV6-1 CASSELAVDEQFF
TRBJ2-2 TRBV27 CASSFGGAELFF